This T cell receptor (beta chain) is from a study of vaccination effects on CD4 cells after COVID-19. Expansion with viral peptide pools was applied to antigen-specific CD4+ T cells by the ViraFEST assay prior to sequencing. Having been cultured for under twelve days, the cells underwent CD4+ T cell isolation. Half the medium was replaced with IL-2 medium on days 3 and 7. Findings and caveats of the study: Late in the post-vaccination period, infection-induced and vaccine-induced clones underwent marked clonal contraction.

CDR3 length equals 17 residues. Trimming shortened V by 1 base and J by 4 bases, and 18 bases separated the two germline ends. Germline V gene data show CDR1 as LGHNA and CDR2 as YNFKEQ. With respect to this clone: Antigen: not known.

Clones were sequenced by immunoSEQ multiplex PCR, and TCRdb holds only the in-frame ones, with some missing. The data show about 61,000 clones, with roughly 76% seen just once and under 3% held by the top ten. This chain links TRBV4-2 with TRBJ2-3; a weak D match, TRBD2 (6 bases). This material consisted of CD4+ T cells from PBMCs cultured with HCoV-229E spike peptides, taken before COVID-19 vaccination. This receptor was obtained from a human donor who received a COVID-19 vaccine. DNA for the CDR3: TGTGCCAGCAGCCAAGCCACTAGTACGGAGGGGCCAGATACGCAGTATTTT. It translates to CASSQATSTEGPDTQYF.